This TCR beta chain was obtained from a study of blood T cells in healthy people across ages (dated by TCRdb to between 2014 and 2016). At the level of the whole study: Template switching captured roughly one uniquely barcoded TCR beta cDNA molecule per two T cells in model experiments. To track age-related changes in TCR beta repertoire diversity, the study relied on deep sequencing normalized with unique cDNA molecular identifiers. The donors were split into four age groups: young (average about 16 years), middle-aged (about 40), aged (62) and long-lived (under 85). To avoid experimental bias, donors of different ages were spread randomly across the sequencing lanes. Using the same blood draw, the study looked at two additional independent replicas of 1 million unique cDNA reads for two donors, one aged 18 to 29 and the other aged 80 or older. What the authors observed across the whole study: As age increased, observed TCR beta diversity per million T cells dropped in a roughly linear way, and a significant reduction was already evident by age about 40. Compared with the aged group, the long-lived group had more naive CD4+ T cells, fewer expanded clones and increased TCR diversity, suggesting age selection. Donor CMV infection status was unknown, potentially confounding age-related changes in expanded clonotypes. Estimates of total diversity based on one million sequenced T cells were considered lower bounds and underestimates. Bulk unsorted PBMC profiling prevented conclusive comparison of naive and antigen-experienced compartments. Observed TCR beta diversity correlated strongly with the percentage of naive T cells measured by flow cytometry.

Donors were around 37 systemically healthy Caucasian individuals from Russia aged about 6 to 100 years. Each donor gave approximately 9.3 milliliters of peripheral blood, collected into EDTA-treated Vacutainer tubes. Ficoll-Paque density-gradient centrifugation was used to isolate PBMCs, with at least 6 million per sample. Total RNA was extracted from PBMCs with Trizol reagent, with at least 6 micrograms obtained per sample. The percentages of naive CD45RAhigh/CD27high T cells were determined by flow cytometry on a PBMC aliquot from every donor. Preparation of the library involved 5' RACE. For sequencing, an Illumina HiSeq 2500 was employed. A second PCR of about 7 to 12 cycles was performed with a sample-barcoded 5' primer and a J-beta primer mix. A unique molecular identifier was introduced onto each TCR beta cDNA molecule by a template-switch 5' adaptor carrying 12 random nucleotides. At least 2.5 million CDR3-containing paired-end reads were obtained from each sample. All of the RNA was converted into first-strand cDNA using the Mint cDNA synthesis kit, with a TRBC-specific oligonucleotide serving as the primer. Following uracil-DNA glycosylase treatment, a first 18-cycle PCR with universal primers M1SS and BC2_uni_R was performed on all cDNA. In the source study's methods: For normalization, 1 million high-quality reads, each with a distinct molecular identifier, were randomly selected from each sample. Reads with shared molecular identifiers were discarded instead of being binned into consensus sequences. MiTCR, set to a Q25 quality threshold and the strictest error-elimination algorithm, was used for CDR3 identification, clonotype clustering and error correction. A nonparametric unseen species model using Euler transformation provided a lower-bound estimate of total TCR beta diversity. TCRdb reprocessed the public reads (quality trimming at Q25 with fastp, clone calling with MiXCR) and kept in-frame beta chains. Under each unique CDR3 protein, matching rows form one entry showing the most common genes and DNA. It is TCRdb's table, rather than the study itself, that gives the V and J calls and clone size. Across this sample there are about a million distinct CDR3 sequences, with less than 45% seen only once. Clones ranked in the top ten supply over 10% of the sample.

In the germline V gene, CDR1 corresponds to MNHEY and CDR2 to SVGAGI. Reading from cysteine to phenylalanine, the CDR3 counts 16 amino acids. The sequence is cut down to CDR3 DNA, 48 bases in frame from base 1. For this clonotype: Its recognized antigen is unknown. A read error may produce the germline difference seen at one junction end.

The sequence came from a man between 18 and 29 years old in good health. The rearrangement joined TRBV6-5 to TRBJ2-7; 10 bases in the junction line up with TRBD1. Specimen: blood. CDR3 reads: CASSKGRQGASDEQYF. The nucleotide sequence reads as follows: TGTGCCAGCAGCAAAGGTCGACAGGGGGCCTCCGACGAGCAGTACTTC.